These T cell receptor beta chains were read from a single sample in a study of T cells after posttransplantation cyclophosphamide. The table came from immunoSEQ multiplex PCR; TCRdb's copy has only in-frame clones and leaves some out. The sample includes roughly 12,000 clones, about 95% of them seen just once. Specimen: naive CD8+ T cells sorted from PBMCs. The receptors originated from a man aged 25-45 years in good health and a related stem cell transplant donor. The CDR3 runs from the conserved cysteine through the conserved F or W. Fields, in order: D gene, J gene, clone size, V gene, CDR3 length, CDR3 protein, CDR3 DNA. A D gene is named only where the DNA matches it firmly. Part of the rows lack a size; the others show once, few, many or a class for expanded clones.

D gene: .; J gene: TRBJ1-1; clone size: .; V gene: TRBV29-1; CDR3 length: 13; CDR3 protein: CSVESSGVSEAFF; CDR3 DNA: TGCAGCGTTGAATCGTCAGGGGTCTCTGAAGCTTTCTTT
D gene: .; J gene: TRBJ2-1; clone size: .; V gene: TRBV4-1; CDR3 length: 14; CDR3 protein: CASSQEGLGNEQFF; CDR3 DNA: TGCGCCAGCAGCCAAGAGGGGCTGGGGAATGAGCAGTTCTTC
D gene: TRBD1; J gene: TRBJ1-1; clone size: .; V gene: TRBV10-3; CDR3 length: 19; CDR3 protein: CAISETPGQGLNMNTEAFF; CDR3 DNA: TGTGCCATCAGTGAGACCCCAGGACAGGGACTGAACATGAACACTGAAGCTTTCTTT
D gene: .; J gene: TRBJ1-3; clone size: .; V gene: TRBV5-6; CDR3 length: 16; CDR3 protein: CASSGGTSVSGNTIYF; CDR3 DNA: TGTGCCAGCAGCGGCGGGACCTCCGTCTCTGGAAACACCATATATTTT
D gene: TRBD1; J gene: TRBJ1-2; clone size: .; V gene: TRBV5-1; CDR3 length: 15; CDR3 protein: CASSGGTGGADGYTF; CDR3 DNA: TGCGCCAGCAGCGGGGGGACAGGGGGCGCGGATGGCTACACCTTC
D gene: TRBD2; J gene: TRBJ2-1; clone size: .; V gene: TRBV11-3; CDR3 length: 17; CDR3 protein: CASSPGLAGLKAGEQFF; CDR3 DNA: TGTGCCAGCAGCCCTGGACTAGCGGGGCTTAAAGCGGGTGAGCAGTTCTTC
D gene: .; J gene: TRBJ1-1; clone size: .; V gene: TRBV27; CDR3 length: 14; CDR3 protein: CASSLQGRNTEAFF; CDR3 DNA: TGTGCCAGCAGTTTACAGGGTCGGAACACTGAAGCTTTCTTT
D gene: TRBD1; J gene: TRBJ2-7; clone size: .; V gene: TRBV6-5; CDR3 length: 15; CDR3 protein: CASRKIRDSSYEQYF; CDR3 DNA: TGTGCCAGCAGAAAAATCCGGGACAGTTCCTACGAGCAGTACTTC
D gene: TRBD1; J gene: TRBJ1-4; clone size: once; V gene: TRBV7-2; CDR3 length: 15; CDR3 protein: CASSPTGGLWEKLFF; CDR3 DNA: TGTGCCAGCAGCCCTACAGGGGGGCTGTGGGAAAAACTGTTTTTT
D gene: TRBD1; J gene: TRBJ2-2; clone size: few; V gene: TRBV5-4; CDR3 length: 14; CDR3 protein: CASSIRDRTGELFF; CDR3 DNA: TGTGCCAGCAGCATTAGGGACAGGACAGGGGAGCTGTTTTTT
D gene: .; J gene: TRBJ1-2; clone size: .; V gene: TRBV4-2; CDR3 length: 15; CDR3 protein: CASSQDEAARVGYTF; CDR3 DNA: TGTGCCAGCAGCCAAGATGAGGCAGCCAGGGTGGGCTACACCTTC
D gene: .; J gene: TRBJ2-1; clone size: .; V gene: TRBV5-4; CDR3 length: 13; CDR3 protein: CASSLNRDNEQFF; CDR3 DNA: TGTGCCAGCAGCTTGAACCGGGACAATGAGCAGTTCTTC
D gene: TRBD1; J gene: TRBJ2-7; clone size: .; V gene: TRBV12-5; CDR3 length: 16; CDR3 protein: CASGLVVGDRVDQQYF; CDR3 DNA: TGTGCTAGTGGTTTGGTCGTAGGGGACAGGGTTGATCAGCAGTACTTC
D gene: .; J gene: TRBJ2-3; clone size: .; V gene: TRBV7-9; CDR3 length: 17; CDR3 protein: CASSPSTATAGTDTQYF; CDR3 DNA: TGTGCCAGCAGCCCCTCAACAGCGACAGCCGGCACAGATACGCAGTATTTT
D gene: TRBD1; J gene: TRBJ1-5; clone size: .; V gene: TRBV2; CDR3 length: 15; CDR3 protein: CASSEAGQGRQSQHF; CDR3 DNA: TGTGCCAGCAGTGAAGCGGGACAGGGAAGGCAGTCCCAGCATTTT
D gene: .; J gene: TRBJ1-2; clone size: .; V gene: TRBV5-5; CDR3 length: 16; CDR3 protein: CASSPWPEGAVYGYTF; CDR3 DNA: TGTGCCAGCAGCCCATGGCCGGAGGGAGCGGTCTATGGCTACACCTTC
D gene: .; J gene: TRBJ2-7; clone size: once; V gene: TRBV5-1; CDR3 length: 13; CDR3 protein: CASKETGSYEQYF; CDR3 DNA: TGCGCCAGCAAAGAGACAGGTTCCTACGAGCAGTACTTC
D gene: TRBD2; J gene: TRBJ2-1; clone size: .; V gene: TRBV28; CDR3 length: 17; CDR3 protein: CASSLRGGLAGVNEQFF; CDR3 DNA: TGTGCCAGCAGTTTAAGAGGAGGGTTAGCGGGGGTCAATGAGCAGTTCTTC
D gene: TRBD2; J gene: TRBJ2-7; clone size: .; V gene: TRBV13; CDR3 length: 14; CDR3 protein: CASSLAGGSYEQYF; CDR3 DNA: TGTGCCAGCAGCTTAGCGGGGGGGTCCTACGAGCAGTACTTC
D gene: TRBD1; J gene: TRBJ1-6; clone size: .; V gene: TRBV5-6; CDR3 length: 16; CDR3 protein: CASSLFGGTGFSPLHF; CDR3 DNA: TGTGCCAGCAGCTTGTTCGGGGGGACAGGGTTCTCACCCCTCCACTTT